A single T cell receptor beta chain is shown here with its context. Its antigen remains unidentified. Base quality data are lacking; no much larger clone is found one base away. The data originate from a study of radiotherapy plus CTLA-4 blockade in lung cancer (dated by TCRdb to 2016 to 2018). Turning to the overall study: Objective responses occurred in roughly 19% of enrolled patients, and less than 35% achieved disease control. Broader findings and caveats from the paper: The strongest predictors of response, as reported, were early dynamic changes in blood T cell clones along with a rise in serum interferon-beta after radiation. After treatment with radiotherapy and ipilimumab, TCR clones that originated in tumors expanded in peripheral blood.

In this study, focal radiation therapy paired with CTLA-4 blockade (ipilimumab) was tested in patients who had chemo-refractory metastatic non-small-cell lung cancer. The library was built by means of the immunoSEQ multiplex PCR assay. Not all clones reach the TCRdb copy of this immuneACCESS table, which keeps in-frame sequences only. Checked studies attribute under half of the gap to unresolved V genes and leave the rest unexplained. Recorded for this sample are more than 9,500 clones; around 80% of them occurred a single time. The top ten hold 25% to 35% of the sample. The junction shows trimming of 7 bases on V and 9 bases on J, plus 13 bases between the germline ends. From the cysteine through the phenylalanine, the CDR3 covers 12 amino acids. The sequence is cut down to CDR3 DNA, 36 bases in frame from base 1. The germline V gene (reference sequence) supplies CDR1 LNHDA and CDR2 SQIVND.

The receptor's source is a human donor with non-small cell lung cancer that progressed on radiotherapy plus ipilimumab. The material sequenced was peripheral blood, taken from a patient treated with radiotherapy plus ipilimumab. Here the chain combines TRBV19 and TRBJ2-1; TRBD1 is a weak D gene call, 5 bases matching. The DNA is TGTGCCAGTACTCGGCAGGGCGGTGAGCAGTTCTTC. Its amino acids are CASTRQGGEQFF.